Sequencing of this TCR beta chain was carried out in a study of blood T cell repertoires in COVID-19. Turning to the study itself: In each case, the material was cDNA or gDNA derived from T cells, B-cell-depleted T cells, or PBMCs.

The CDR3 has 18 residues. Per the germline V gene, CDR1 is MRHNA and CDR2 is SNTAGT. J was trimmed by 0 bases and V by 6 bases; bases with no gene match: 11. Source study methods: Reference gene primer amplification gave estimated nucleated cell counts. Assay: immunoSEQ multiplex PCR; the TCRdb copy retains only in-frame clones and omits some. That table is the source of V, J and clone size, and D and trimming were worked out from the DNA. The sample lists tens of thousands of clones; roughly 80% were seen once. The origin of this receptor is a woman aged 55-70 years with acute or convalescent COVID-19. The chain couples TRBV6-4 to TRBJ2-3, with TRBD2 identical over 11 bases. The sequencing sample was made of peripheral blood. The CDR3 DNA reads as TGTGCCAGCAGCGAGGGACTAGCGGCTGATACTAGCACAGATACGCAGTATTTT. It specifies CASSEGLAADTSTDTQYF.